The 27 T cell receptor beta chains in this list originate from one sample, sequenced in a study of neurological immune-mediated disorders. From the 5' RACE reads, TCRdb called clonotypes with MiXCR, one entry per CDR3 protein. The data contain around 30,000 distinct CDR3 sequences, approximately 1.4% of them singletons. Material for sequencing was PBMCs. The receptors stem from a woman in her twenties or thirties with multiple sclerosis.

Many counts were recorded for this clonotype. The chain couples TRBV3-1 to TRBJ2-5, with 7 bases fitting TRBD1. The CDR3 loop spans 16 amino acids. V dropped 4 bases and J dropped 1; count of bases not matched to a gene: 9. Germline CDR1 is LGHDT and CDR2 is YNNKEL (reference sequence). This chain's CDR3 is CASSPPRQGFQETQYF. In nucleotides, the CDR3 is TGTGCCAGCAGCCCTCCCCGACAGGGTTTCCAAGAGACCCAGTACTTC.

This clonotype was picked up many times. V gene TRBV4-3 combines with J gene TRBJ1-4; 7 bases are a match to TRBD1. Germline V gives CDR1 LGHNA, CDR2 YSLEER. The trim removed 4 bases at V and 2 bases at J, leaving 4 bases unmatched. The CDR3 loop spans 15 amino acids. In DNA form, the CDR3 reads TGCGCCAGCAGCCTATTGACAGGGACTAATGAAAAACTGTTTTTT. Translated, it gives CASSLLTGTNEKLFF.

This clonotype has ten or more counts. The chain uses TRBV7-2 and TRBJ2-7; TRBD2 agrees at 8 bases. The germline CDR1 and CDR2 sequences are SGHTA and FQGNSA. CDR3 length equals 14 residues. The V gene end was trimmed by 4 bases and the J gene end by 4 bases; junction bases not matched to a gene: 6. The CDR3 DNA sequence: TGTGCCAGCAGCTCAGAGCGGGGGTGGTACGAGCAGTACTTC. Its translation: CASSSERGWYEQYF.

This clonotype appeared many times. This chain joins TRBV29-1 and TRBJ2-3, with 7 bases aligning to TRBD2. The length of the CDR3 is 13 residues. J gave up 2 bases and V 6 bases, and 5 bases lay outside the gene matches. Germline lookup yields CDR1 SQVTM and CDR2 ANQGSEA. DNA for the CDR3: TGCAGCGTCGTAAGCGGGAACACAGATACGCAGTATTTT. Translated, it gives CSVVSGNTDTQYF.

This clonotype came up many times. The chain couples TRBV7-2 to TRBJ2-7; 7 bases match TRBD1. The junction had 10 bases not matched to a gene; V was cut back by 5 bases and J by 3 bases. CDR3 length: 15 residues. CDR1 is SGHTA, CDR2 FQGNSA, per germline. This CDR3 reads CASSAQKGAGYEQYF. In DNA, the CDR3 is TGTGCCAGCAGCGCACAAAAGGGGGCAGGCTACGAGCAGTACTTC.

In this sample, this clonotype turned up many times. The rearrangement joins TRBV5-1 to TRBJ1-1; 11 positions agree with TRBD1. The ends lost 1 base at V and 3 bases at J; junction bases unmatched: 5. There are 16 residues in the CDR3. Per germline, CDR1 SGHRS and CDR2 YFSETQ. CDR3 sequence (DNA): TGCGCCAGCAGCTTGAACCGGGACAGGGGGGACACTGAAGCTTTCTTT. As protein: CASSLNRDRGDTEAFF.

Ten or more counts support this clonotype. The V gene is TRBV3-1, the J gene TRBJ2-1; D is unclear. With 1 base removed from V and 10 bases from J, the gap between germline ends came to 8 bases. The CDR3 loop spans 12 amino acids. CDR1 LGHDT and CDR2 YNNKEL come from the germline V gene (reference sequence). This CDR3 is CASSQGAWEQFF. CDR3 bases: TGTGCCAGCAGCCAAGGGGCTTGGGAGCAGTTCTTC.

This clonotype has at least ten counts. The J gene is TRBJ2-1, the V gene TRBV6-2 or TRBV6-3, with 9 bases lining up with TRBD2. CDR3 length: 15 amino acids. Germline CDR1 is MNHEY and CDR2 is SVGEGT. With V trimmed by 8 bases and J by 6 bases, 11 bases remained unmatched. CDR3 nucleotides: TGTGCCAGCGGTGTGGGTAGCGGGGGATTCAATGAGCAGTTCTTC. It translates to CASGVGSGGFNEQFF.

This clonotype was observed many times. The chain joins TRBV18 to TRBJ1-5; D perhaps matches TRBD1 (5 bases). V was pared by 3 bases and J by 7 bases, with 10 bases between. Germline CDR1 KGHSH, CDR2 LQKENI. This CDR3 is 13 amino acids long. The CDR3 protein is CASSPPGGQPQHF. The CDR3 DNA reads as TGTGCCAGCTCACCTCCGGGGGGGCAGCCCCAGCATTTT.

This clonotype was detected many times. The chain recombines TRBV12-3 or TRBV12-4 with TRBJ2-7; D is uncertain. The CDR3 length is 13 residues. V dropped 6 bases and J dropped 3 bases, with 12 bases sitting between them. The DNA for the CDR3 is TGTGCCAGCAGCCTAGTTTCGGGCTACGAGCAGTACTTC. The encoded protein is CASSLVSGYEQYF.

This clonotype appeared many times. The chain couples TRBV4-3 to TRBJ1-6; D ambiguous. V was trimmed by 0 bases and J by 10 bases, leaving 7 bases between them. This CDR3 is built from 13 residues. Germline CDR1 LGHNA, CDR2 YSLEER. The CDR3 protein is CASSQDSGSPLHF. CDR3 coding DNA: TGCGCCAGCAGCCAAGATAGTGGATCACCCCTCCACTTT.

The chain links TRBV6-6 to TRBJ2-1; no definite D call. CDR1 is MNHNY and CDR2 is SVGAGI in the germline V gene (reference sequence). Trimming took off 2 bases at V and 4 bases at J, with 6 bases between the two ends. The CDR3 is 13 residues long. CDR3 sequence: CASSYDTYNEQFF. CDR3 nucleotide sequence: TGTGCCAGCAGTTACGATACATACAATGAGCAGTTCTTC.

This clonotype has ten or more counts. The chain recombines TRBV20-1 with TRBJ1-1; perhaps TRBD1 as D (6 bases). Germline CDR1 reads DFQATT; CDR2 reads SNEGSKA (reference sequence). Trimming pared 1 base from V and 4 bases from J, leaving 13 bases between. The CDR3 spans 14 residues. CDR3 nucleotides: TGCAGTGCTAGAGCGGCAGGGGAATTCACTGAAGCTTTCTTT. Its protein is CSARAAGEFTEAFF.

DNA of the CDR3: TGTGCCATCAGTGAGTCATCAACTAGCTACGAGCAGTACTTC. The encoded protein is CAISESSTSYEQYF. This sequence joins TRBV10-3 and TRBJ2-7, with D possibly matching TRBD2 (5 bases). Trimming removed 0 bases from V and 3 bases from J, with 9 bases in between. Per the germline V gene, CDR1 is ENHRY and CDR2 is SYGVKD. The CDR3 spans 14 residues.

This clonotype was seen repeatedly, ten times or more. The chain recombines TRBV7-3 with TRBJ2-3; 7 bases line up with TRBD1. The CDR3 covers 15 residues. Trimming at V came to 5 bases and at J to 4 bases, leaving 9 bases not matched to a gene. Germline loops: CDR1 SGHTA, CDR2 FQGTGA. Here the CDR3 reads CASSPAPGQSDTQYF. The CDR3 DNA follows: TGTGCCAGCAGCCCCGCCCCGGGACAGTCAGATACGCAGTATTTT.

There are many counts of this clonotype. V and J are TRBV20-1 and TRBJ1-5; no clear D. Trimming stripped 5 bases from V and 3 bases from J, with 11 bases between. The germline CDR1 and CDR2 sequences are DFQATT and SNEGSKA (reference sequence). The length of the CDR3 is 13 residues. As DNA, the CDR3 is TGCAGTGCTTCAGGTATCCTCAATCAGCCCCAGCATTTT. Translated, it gives CSASGILNQPQHF.

This clonotype was seen ten or more times. CDR3 sequence: CASSRGTVLYNEQFF. The DNA of the CDR3 is TGTGCCAGCAGTCGCGGGACGGTGCTTTACAATGAGCAGTTCTTC. The chain uses TRBV6-2 or TRBV6-3 and TRBJ2-1; a possible D gene is TRBD2 (6 bases). This CDR3 is built from 15 residues. Germline CDR1 is MNHEY and CDR2 is SVGEGT. Trimming removed 5 bases from V and 4 bases from J, with 15 bases in between.

This clonotype was picked up many times. The chain is built from TRBV5-1 and TRBJ2-3; D gene ambiguous. The CDR3 contains 12 residues. CDR1 and CDR2 (germline): SGHRS, YFSETQ. V dropped 1 base and J dropped 6 bases, with 6 bases sitting between them. CDR3 nucleotides: TGCGCCAGCAGCTTGTCGTGGGATACGCAGTATTTT. It codes for CASSLSWDTQYF.

In this sample, this clonotype turned up many times. The V gene is TRBV7-8, the J gene TRBJ2-1; possibly TRBD2 for D (5 bases). The CDR3 is 15 amino acids. From germline, CDR1 is SGHVS and CDR2 FQNEAQ. The germline V and J ends were trimmed by 2 bases and 0 bases, with 8 bases remaining between them. CDR3 bases: TGTGCCAGCAGCTTAAGAGCGGCCTCCTACAATGAGCAGTTCTTC. Translation: CASSLRAASYNEQFF.

J is TRBJ1-1 and V is TRBV18; D gene ambiguous. Trimming removed 4 bases at V and 5 bases at J, with 8 bases between. Germline CDR1 is KGHSH and CDR2 is LQKENI. CDR3 size: 12 residues. The DNA of the CDR3 is TGTGCCAGCTCACTTGCGATTACTGAAGCTTTCTTT. Its protein product is CASSLAITEAFF.

This clonotype was detected ten times or more. The chain uses TRBV2 and TRBJ1-4, with a possible D match to TRBD1 (6 bases). The CDR3 covers 11 residues. The V and J ends lost 6 bases and 7 bases respectively, with 6 bases between them. The germline CDR1 and CDR2 sequences are SNHLY and FYNNEI. As DNA, the CDR3 is TGTGCCAGCAGCAGGGGTGAAAAACTGTTTTTT. As protein: CASSRGEKLFF.

This clonotype has at least ten counts. The V call is TRBV15, the J call TRBJ2-5, with D unclear. Trimming left V 1 base short and J 10 bases short, with 22 bases between. CDR1 and CDR2 (germline): LNHNV, YYDKDF (reference sequence). The CDR3 sequence is 16 residues long. The CDR3 region is CATSRGSRAGNIGQYF. The CDR3 nucleotides read TGTGCCACCAGCAGAGGAAGTCGTGCAGGCAACATAGGCCAGTACTTC. Full variable domain (rest looked up from reference TRBV15 and TRBJ2-5): DAMVIQNPRYQVTQFGKPVTLSCSQTLNHNVMYWYQQKSSQAPKLLFHYYDKDFNNEADTPDNFQSRRPNTSFCFLDIRSPGLGDTAMYLCATSRGSRAGNIGQYFGPGTRLLVL.

This clonotype has at least ten counts. This rearrangement joins TRBV6-5 to TRBJ1-2, with a possible D match to TRBD1 (6 bases). From germline, CDR1 is MNHEY and CDR2 SVGAGI. Trimming removed 5 bases at V and 8 bases at J, with 9 bases between. CDR3 length: 11 amino acids. CDR3 loop: CASSPGVGYTF. The CDR3 DNA sequence: TGTGCCAGCAGTCCAGGGGTCGGCTACACCTTC.

This clonotype was seen many times. CDR3 protein: CASRLTGNTEAFF. The CDR3 nucleotides are TGTGCCAGCAGATTGACAGGGAACACTGAAGCTTTCTTT. The V gene is TRBV6-1, the J gene TRBJ1-1; weak D call: TRBD1 (6 bases). The ends were cut back, 6 bases at V and 1 base at J, with 9 bases in the middle. Germline assignment: CDR1 MNHNS and CDR2 SASEGT. The CDR3 length is 13 residues.

This clonotype came up many times. V is TRBV14 and J is TRBJ2-2; tentatively, D is TRBD2 (6 bases). CDR3 size: 16 residues. The ends were cut back, 6 bases at V and 0 bases at J, with 14 bases in the middle. Germline lookup yields CDR1 SGHDN and CDR2 FVKESK. CDR3 protein: CASSRYGLPNTGELFF. CDR3 sequence (DNA): TGTGCCAGCAGTCGCTACGGACTACCGAACACCGGGGAGCTGTTTTTT.

This clonotype was detected many times. This chain connects TRBV12-3 or TRBV12-4 to TRBJ2-1; D is unclear. V lost 6 bases to trimming and J lost 5 bases, with 8 bases between them. The CDR3 has 12 amino acids. CDR3 loop: CASSPDDNEQFF. DNA for the CDR3: TGTGCCAGCAGCCCGGACGACAATGAGCAGTTCTTC.

This clonotype was observed many times. This chain joins TRBV7-6 and TRBJ2-7; 7 bases agree with TRBD1. The CDR3 has 15 amino acids. Germline CDR1 and CDR2: SGHVS and FNYEAQ. J lost 5 bases, V lost 5 bases, and 12 bases had no gene match. Here the CDR3 DNA reads TGTGCCAGCAGCACGCGACAGGGTTTAAGGAACGAGCAGTACTTC. Translated: CASSTRQGLRNEQYF.